The present T cell receptor (beta chain) was sequenced within a study of OX40 agonist ivuxolimab in advanced cancers. Study-level background: Patients were treated with ivuxolimab, an agonistic anti-OX40 (CD134) antibody.

Profiling relied on immunoSEQ multiplex PCR, and the TCRdb table lists in-frame clones only, not all of them. The sample has about 95,000 clones, over 75% seen once. V dropped 0 bases and J dropped 6; count of bases not matched to a gene: 9. The CDR3 consists of 16 residues. Germline CDR1 SGDLS, CDR2 YYNGEE. The study sampled blood at baseline, cycle 4 day 1, and cycle 7 day 1. The chain carries TRBV9 and TRBJ2-7, with 10 bases matching TRBD1. This clonotype was sampled from an adult with an advanced solid tumor such as melanoma, head and neck, liver or kidney cancer. The sequencing used CD4+ or CD8+ T cells sorted from blood, collected in a trial of the OX40 agonist ivuxolimab. The CDR3 DNA follows: TGTGCCAGCAGCGTAGGACAGGGGGCGCGGTACGCCGAGCAGTACTTC. Protein: CASSVGQGARYAEQYF.